This passage covers 28 T cell receptor beta chains from one sample sequenced in a study of blood T cell repertoires in COVID-19. Libraries were prepared by immunoSEQ multiplex PCR; TCRdb keeps only in-frame clonotypes and omits some of them. The repertoire consists of about 370,000 clones, with roughly 90% occurring once and the leading ten covering about 2.9%. Source material: peripheral blood. The receptor source for this set is a woman younger than 45 with COVID-19, enrolled during active disease.

V usage is TRBV2 and J usage is TRBJ1-2, with 9 positions matching TRBD1. The ends lost 7 bases at V and 5 bases at J; junction bases unmatched: 11. The CDR3 has 15 amino acids. Germline V gene lookup returns CDR1 SNHLY and CDR2 FYNNEI. CDR3 region: CASKFGAGTGYGYTF. The CDR3 nucleotides are TGTGCCAGCAAGTTCGGGGCCGGGACAGGGTATGGCTACACCTTC. The full variable domain, rest sourced from reference TRBV2 and TRBJ1-2, is EPEVTQTPSHQVTQMGQEVILRCVPISNHLYFYWYRQILGQKVEFLVSFYNNEISEKSEIFDDQFSVERPDGSNFTLKIRSTKLEDSAMYFCASKFGAGTGYGYTFGSGTRLTVV.

This clone was seen more than once but under ten times. J is TRBJ1-2 and V is TRBV29-1, with D perhaps TRBD1 (5 bases). The CDR3 is 12 residues long. Germline V CDR1 and CDR2: SQVTM, ANQGSEA. The germline V and J ends were trimmed by 7 bases and 7 bases, with 16 bases remaining between them. CDR3 protein: CSAQGQGSGYTF. CDR3 bases: TGCAGCGCCCAGGGTCAAGGGTCTGGCTACACCTTC. Together with reference TRBV29-1 and TRBJ1-2, the CDR3 gives the full variable domain: SAVISQKPSRDICQRGTSLTIQCQVDSQVTMMFWYRQQPGQSLTLIATANQGSEATYESGFVIDKFPISRPNLTFSTLTVSNMSPEDSSIYLCSAQGQGSGYTFGSGTRLTVV.

The J gene is TRBJ2-2, the V gene TRBV2; D is ambiguous. Trimming shortened V by 4 bases and J by 5 bases, and 11 bases separated the two germline ends. CDR3 length: 14 residues. In germline, CDR1 is SNHLY, CDR2 FYNNEI. CDR3 residues: CASSGLAGTGELFF. The CDR3 DNA reads as TGTGCCAGCAGTGGTTTGGCCGGGACCGGGGAGCTGTTTTTT.

As for this clone: Other nucleotide sequences in the sample specify the same CDR3. This chain connects TRBV6-5 to TRBJ2-7; D gene ambiguous. Germline lookup yields CDR1 MNHEY and CDR2 SVGAGI. This CDR3 has 13 amino acids. Trimming removed 0 bases at V and 4 bases at J, with 7 bases between. The CDR3 reads CASSYSTGYEQYV. The CDR3 region has the DNA TGTGCCAGCAGTTACTCGACGGGTTACGAGCAGTACGTC.

V gene TRBV3-1 (or the pseudogene TRBV3-2) combines with J gene TRBJ1-3, with D possibly TRBD1 on 5 matching bases. Trimming stripped 0 bases from V and 0 bases from J, with 9 bases between. Germline CDR1 is LGHDT and CDR2 is YNNKEL (reference sequence). This CDR3 is 16 amino acids long. In DNA form, the CDR3 reads TGTGCCAGCAGCCAAGATCCCAGGGACTCTGGAAACACCATATATTTT. It specifies CASSQDPRDSGNTIYF.

V is TRBV4-3 and J is TRBJ1-2, with D possibly matching TRBD1 (5 bases). Deletions cut 0 bases from V and 0 bases from J, with 11 bases between. This CDR3 spans 16 amino acids. From germline, CDR1 is LGHNA and CDR2 YSLEER. CDR3 bases: TGCGCCAGCAGCCAAGAGGCGCGACAGCCTAACTATGGCTACACCTTC. Its protein is CASSQEARQPNYGYTF.

This chain links TRBV10-3 with TRBJ1-1, with a tentative D call TRBD1 (6 bases). CDR3 length: 14 amino acids. Trimming removed 5 bases at V and 2 bases at J, with 12 bases between. Looked up from germline, CDR1 is ENHRY and CDR2 is SYGVKD. CDR3 residues: CAISSGHQNTEAFF. As DNA, the CDR3 is TGTGCCATCAGTTCGGGACACCAAAACACTGAAGCTTTCTTT.

The J gene is TRBJ2-2, the V gene TRBV18; D might be TRBD1 (5 bases). V gave up 5 bases and J gave up 0 bases, with 13 bases separating them. CDR3 length: 16 residues. Germline assignment: CDR1 KGHSH and CDR2 LQKENI. CDR3 coding DNA: TGTGCCAGCTCAGTTAATTCAGGGACGAACACCGGGGAGCTGTTTTTT. This translates into CASSVNSGTNTGELFF.

The rearrangement links TRBV5-1 to TRBJ2-5; 8 bases agree with TRBD1. CDR3 length: 15 residues. V trimming: 2 bases; J trimming: 4 bases; junction bases outside the gene matches: 7. Per germline, CDR1 SGHRS and CDR2 YFSETQ. This chain's CDR3 is CASSFTGTGAETQYF. The CDR3 bases are TGCGCCAGCAGCTTTACCGGGACAGGAGCAGAGACCCAGTACTTC. The variable domain in full, completed from reference TRBV5-1 and TRBJ2-5, reads KAGVTQTPRYLIKTRGQQVTLSCSPISGHRSVSWYQQTPGQGLQFLFEYFSETQRNKGNFPGRFSGRQFSNSRSEMNVSTLELGDSALYLCASSFTGTGAETQYFGPGTRLLVL.

V and J are TRBV6-5 and TRBJ1-6; 11 bases agree with TRBD1. This CDR3 contains 16 residues. The junction had 5 bases not matched to a gene; V was cut back by 4 bases and J by 6 bases. The germline gives CDR1 MNHEY, CDR2 SVGAGI. The CDR3 sequence is CASSLGQGAFNSPLHF. CDR3 DNA sequence: TGTGCCAGCAGTTTAGGACAGGGGGCTTTTAATTCACCCCTCCACTTT.

The CDR3 bases are TGTGCCAGCAGCCCCGGGACAGTTCAAGTTGGCTACACCTTC. Amino acid sequence: CASSPGTVQVGYTF. The chain carries TRBV5-4 and TRBJ1-2, with 7 bases that match TRBD1. This CDR3 comprises 14 residues. V was pared by 4 bases and J by 7 bases, with 10 bases of the junction left unmatched. Germline CDR1 SGHNT, CDR2 YYREEE (reference sequence).

V gene TRBV18 combines with J gene TRBJ2-5; weak D call: TRBD2 (6 bases). The CDR3 spans 15 residues. With 3 bases removed from V and 1 base from J, the gap between germline ends came to 12 bases. Germline assignment: CDR1 KGHSH and CDR2 LQKENI. The CDR3: CASSPRLGGQETQYF. The CDR3 coding sequence is TGTGCCAGCTCACCGCGACTGGGGGGCCAAGAGACCCAGTACTTC.

V gene TRBV7-6 combines with J gene TRBJ2-7, with 7 positions matching TRBD1. Germline lookup yields CDR1 SGHVS and CDR2 FNYEAQ. The CDR3 consists of 18 residues. V lost 5 bases, J lost 0 bases, and 16 bases stayed unmatched. The CDR3 DNA follows: TGTGCCAGCAGCCCTAGCCCCACGACAGGGATCGGCTCCTACGAGCAGTACGTC. Amino acid sequence: CASSPSPTTGIGSYEQYV.

The chain combines TRBV24-1 with TRBJ1-2; a possible D gene is TRBD1 (5 bases). This CDR3 comprises 14 residues. V was trimmed by 4 bases and J by 7 bases, leaving 15 bases between them. Per the germline V gene, CDR1 is KGHDR and CDR2 is SFDVKD. The CDR3 DNA follows: TGTGCCACCAGTGACCTCGATAGGGGTGGTGGCTACACCTTC. This translates into CATSDLDRGGGYTF.

The CDR3 bases are TGTGCCAGCAGCTTGTTCAGCGATACCACCGGGGAGCTGTTTTTT. This gives the protein CASSLFSDTTGELFF. This chain connects TRBV11-3 to TRBJ2-2; no clear D gene. V was pared by 3 bases and J by 4 bases, with 12 bases between. CDR3 size: 15 residues. Germline V gene lookup returns CDR1 SGHNT and CDR2 YENEEA.

The chain links TRBV7-9 to TRBJ1-5, with TRBD1 matching over 10 bases. The CDR3 sequence is 16 residues long. Germline CDR1 is SEHNR and CDR2 is FQNEAQ (reference sequence). The ends lost 5 bases at V and 4 bases at J; junction bases unmatched: 8. The CDR3 sequence is CASSLGTGEANQPQHF. In DNA form, the CDR3 reads TGTGCCAGCAGCCTGGGGACAGGGGAGGCGAATCAGCCCCAGCATTTT.

The gene calls are TRBV25-1 and TRBJ2-7, with D unresolved. V was pared by 4 bases and J by 7 bases, with 11 bases between. The germline CDR1 and CDR2 sequences are MGHDK and SYGVNS. There are 12 residues in the CDR3. The CDR3: CASSGPGVEQYF. The CDR3 DNA is TGTGCCAGCAGTGGTCCGGGTGTGGAGCAGTACTTC.

The chain joins TRBV6-5 to TRBJ1-4; no reliable D call. V was clipped by 5 bases and J by 7 bases, with 17 bases between them. From germline, CDR1 is MNHEY and CDR2 SVGAGI. The CDR3 spans 15 residues. As DNA, the CDR3 is TGTGCCAGCAGTCCACAAAGAGACACCGGTGAAAAACTGTTTTTT. Protein product: CASSPQRDTGEKLFF.

The J gene is TRBJ1-6, the V gene TRBV3-1 (or the pseudogene TRBV3-2), with 7 positions matching TRBD1. The germline gives CDR1 LGHDT, CDR2 YNNKEL (reference sequence). V lost 0 bases to trimming and J lost 7 bases; unmatched junction nucleotides: 6. The CDR3 runs to 16 residues. CDR3 coding DNA: TGTGCCAGCAGCCAAGATTTAGGACAGGAGAATTCACCCCTCCACTTT. Amino acid sequence: CASSQDLGQENSPLHF.

This clone has only a few counts. The genes are TRBV7-9 and TRBJ2-7; D is uncertain. This CDR3 region has 15 residues. Germline-derived CDR1 and CDR2 are SEHNR and FQNEAQ (reference sequence). Trimming stripped 2 bases from V and 2 bases from J, with 13 bases between. CDR3: CASSLFAAEPYEQYF. CDR3 DNA sequence: TGTGCCAGCAGCTTATTTGCGGCGGAACCCTACGAGCAGTACTTC.

This clone has just one count. The chain employs TRBV5-4 and TRBJ1-2; 7 positions match TRBD1. Germline-derived CDR1 and CDR2 are SGHNT and YYREEE (reference sequence). V shed 2 bases and J 3 bases; nucleotides not matched to a gene: 10. This CDR3 region has 16 residues. CDR3 in amino acids: CASSLTGTAYYYGYTF. In DNA, the CDR3 is TGTGCCAGCAGCTTAACCGGGACAGCTTACTACTATGGCTACACCTTC.

The chain carries TRBV7-2 and TRBJ2-3, with 7 bases that match TRBD1. J was trimmed by 1 base and V by 2 bases; bases with no gene match: 6. Per the germline V gene, CDR1 is SGHTA and CDR2 is FQGNSA. The CDR3 has 16 amino acids. For the CDR3, the DNA is TGTGCCAGCAGCTTAAAAAGGGGGCATGGCACAGATACGCAGTATTTT. Protein sequence: CASSLKRGHGTDTQYF.

The chain joins TRBV28 to TRBJ1-5; the D gene is possibly TRBD1 (6 bases). The CDR3 totals 16 residues. Deletions cut 3 bases from V and 5 bases from J, with 17 bases between. Germline V CDR1 and CDR2: MDHEN, SYDVKM. The CDR3 here is CASSFPRQEPHQPQHF. CDR3 DNA sequence: TGTGCCAGCAGTTTCCCTCGACAGGAGCCTCATCAGCCCCAGCATTTT.

This clone has more than one count but fewer than ten. The chain combines TRBV6-6 with TRBJ2-7; D uncertain. Germline assignment: CDR1 MNHNY and CDR2 SVGAGI (reference sequence). The ends were cut back, 5 bases at V and 3 bases at J, with 11 bases in the middle. The CDR3 extends over 13 amino acids. The CDR3 DNA follows: TGTGCCAGCAGTCCAGGATCCTACTACGAGCAGTACTTC. This sequence encodes CASSPGSYYEQYF.

The chain employs TRBV6-1 and TRBJ2-7; a weak D match, TRBD2 (5 bases). The CDR3 length is 15 residues. CDR1 is MNHNS and CDR2 is SASEGT in the germline V gene. V was shortened by 0 bases and J by 5 bases, with 14 bases between the two germline ends. In nucleotides, the CDR3 is TGTGCCAGCAGTGAAGCGGTGCGGACTTGGCACGAGCAGTACTTC. Protein: CASSEAVRTWHEQYF.

The chain couples TRBV4-1 to TRBJ2-2, with TRBD2 matching 11 bases. The ends lost 0 bases at V and 6 bases at J; junction bases unmatched: 0. The CDR3 covers 15 residues. Per germline, CDR1 MGHRA and CDR2 YSYEKL. CDR3 in DNA: TGCGCCAGCAGCCAAGATAGCGGGAGGGCCGGGGAGCTGTTTTTT. The encoded protein is CASSQDSGRAGELFF.

This sequence joins TRBV5-4 and TRBJ1-4, with D uncertain. Trimming cost V 4 bases and J 3 bases, with 13 bases left between them. This CDR3 spans 15 amino acids. Germline V gives CDR1 SGHNT, CDR2 YYREEE (reference sequence). The CDR3 DNA reads TGTGCCAGCAGCGGCGGAGGTTTGGCTAATGAAAAACTGTTTTTT. Translation gives CASSGGGLANEKLFF.

The chain links TRBV5-4 to TRBJ2-1, with 7 bases fitting TRBD1. V dropped 4 bases and J dropped 0; count of bases not matched to a gene: 7. Germline V gene lookup returns CDR1 SGHNT and CDR2 YYREEE (reference sequence). The CDR3 runs to 16 residues. This chain's CDR3 is CASSVDRWSSYNEQFF. In DNA, the CDR3 is TGTGCCAGCAGCGTGGACAGGTGGAGCTCCTACAATGAGCAGTTCTTC. The full variable domain, in which reference TRBV5-4 and TRBJ2-1 provide the parts outside the CDR3, is ETGVTQSPTHLIKTRGQQVTLRCSSQSGHNTVSWYQQALGQGPQFIFQYYREEENGRGNFPPRFSGLQFPNYSSELNVNALELDDSALYLCASSVDRWSSYNEQFFGPGTRLTVL.